One and the same sample provided the 2 T cell receptor beta chains below, sequenced in a study of T cells in tuberculosis. Repertoires were generated with immunoSEQ multiplex PCR, while TCRdb's copy carries only in-frame clones and drops some. This sample has 40,000 to 50,000 clones, with around 95% found just once. Source material: PBMCs. The receptors were sampled from a donor between 10 and 35 years old with latent tuberculosis or without tuberculosis infection.

This chain joins TRBV27 and TRBJ1-4, with a possible D match to TRBD1 (6 bases). This CDR3 has 15 residues. Germline V lookup: CDR1 MNHEY, CDR2 SMNVEV (reference sequence). Between the trimmed V and J ends, which lost 6 bases and 5 bases, there was a span of 16 bases. CDR3 protein: CASRGPGHGNEKLFF. For the CDR3, the DNA is TGTGCCAGCAGGGGTCCGGGACATGGAAATGAAAAACTGTTTTTT. The full variable domain, with the rest looked up from reference TRBV27 and TRBJ1-4, is EAQVTQNPRYLITVTGKKLTVTCSQNMNHEYMSWYRQDPGLGLRQIYYSMNVEVTDKGDVPEGYKVSRKEKRNFPLILESPSPNQTSLYFCASRGPGHGNEKLFFGSGTQLSVL.

CDR3 amino acids: CASSPGNTEAFF. The CDR3 bases are TGTGCCAGCTCACCCGGGAACACTGAAGCTTTCTTT. The V gene is TRBV18, the J gene TRBJ1-1; D is unresolved. Germline CDR1 is KGHSH and CDR2 is LQKENI. The CDR3 covers 12 residues. Trimming took off 3 bases at V and 1 base at J, with 3 bases between the two ends.